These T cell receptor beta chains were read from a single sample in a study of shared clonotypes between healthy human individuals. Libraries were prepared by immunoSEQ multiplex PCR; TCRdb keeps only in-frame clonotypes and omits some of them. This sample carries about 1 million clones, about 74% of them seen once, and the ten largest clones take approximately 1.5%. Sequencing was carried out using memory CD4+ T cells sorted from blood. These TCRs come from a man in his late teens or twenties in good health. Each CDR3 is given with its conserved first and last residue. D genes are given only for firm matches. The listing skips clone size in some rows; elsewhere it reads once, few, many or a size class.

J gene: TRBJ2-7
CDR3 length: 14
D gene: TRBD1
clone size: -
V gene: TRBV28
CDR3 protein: CASSGQGARYEQYF
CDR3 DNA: TGTGCCAGCTCGGGACAGGGGGCGCGGTACGAGCAGTACTTC

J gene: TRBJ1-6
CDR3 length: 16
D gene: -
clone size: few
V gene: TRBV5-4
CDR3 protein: CASHTDGAAYNSPLHF
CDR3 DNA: TGTGCCAGTCACACCGACGGGGCAGCCTATAATTCACCCCTCCACTTT

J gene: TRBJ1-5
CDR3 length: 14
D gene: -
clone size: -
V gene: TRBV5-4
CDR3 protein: CASSRGRVGQPQHF
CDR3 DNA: TGTGCCAGCAGCCGAGGCAGGGTGGGTCAGCCCCAGCATTTT

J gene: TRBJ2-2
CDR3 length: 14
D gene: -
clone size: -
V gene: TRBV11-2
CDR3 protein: CASRTRHGSGELFF
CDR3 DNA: TGTGCCAGCAGAACACGACATGGGTCCGGGGAGCTGTTTTTT

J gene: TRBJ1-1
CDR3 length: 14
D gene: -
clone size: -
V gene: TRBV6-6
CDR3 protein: CASSYPETLGVAFF
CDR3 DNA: TGTGCCAGCAGTTACCCAGAGACACTGGGGGTAGCTTTCTTT

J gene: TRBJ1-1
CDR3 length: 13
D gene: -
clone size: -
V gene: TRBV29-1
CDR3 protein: CSVEEGAGTEAFF
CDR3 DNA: TGCAGCGTTGAAGAGGGTGCGGGCACTGAAGCTTTCTTT

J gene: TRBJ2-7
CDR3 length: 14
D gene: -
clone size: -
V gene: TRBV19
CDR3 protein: CASSPRGGSYEQYF
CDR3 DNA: TGTGCCAGTAGTCCGAGGGGGGGATCCTACGAGCAGTACTTC

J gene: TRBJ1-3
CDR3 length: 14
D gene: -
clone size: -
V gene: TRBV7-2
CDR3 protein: CASSLEVAGNTIYF
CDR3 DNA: TGTGCCAGCAGCTTAGAGGTGGCTGGAAACACCATATATTTT

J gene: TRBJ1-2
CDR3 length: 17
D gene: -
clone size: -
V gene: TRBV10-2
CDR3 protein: CASSESTRGKANYGYTF
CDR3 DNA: TGCGCCAGCAGTGAGTCGACTCGGGGGAAAGCTAACTATGGCTACACCTTC

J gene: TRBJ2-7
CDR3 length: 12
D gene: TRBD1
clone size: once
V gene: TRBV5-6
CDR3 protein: CASNGQGVEQYF
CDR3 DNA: TGTGCCAGCAACGGACAGGGCGTCGAGCAGTACTTC

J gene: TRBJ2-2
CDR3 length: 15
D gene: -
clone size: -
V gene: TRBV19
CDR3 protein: CASSTPRTETGELFF
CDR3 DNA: TGTGCCAGTAGTACACCCCGGACAGAAACCGGGGAGCTGTTTTTT

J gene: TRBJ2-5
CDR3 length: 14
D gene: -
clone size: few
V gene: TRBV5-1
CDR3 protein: CASSLTDYQETQYF
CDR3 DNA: TGCGCCAGCAGCTTGACAGATTACCAAGAGACCCAGTACTTC

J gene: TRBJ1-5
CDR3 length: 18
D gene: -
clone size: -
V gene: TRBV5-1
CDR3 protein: CASSHNRDGTSYHQPQHF
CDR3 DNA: TGCGCCAGCAGCCATAACCGAGACGGGACATCGTATCATCAGCCCCAGCATTTT

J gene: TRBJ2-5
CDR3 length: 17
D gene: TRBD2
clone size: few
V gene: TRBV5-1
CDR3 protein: CASSASGRSASVETQYF
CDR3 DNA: TGCGCCAGCAGTGCTAGCGGGAGATCAGCCTCTGTCGAGACCCAGTACTTC

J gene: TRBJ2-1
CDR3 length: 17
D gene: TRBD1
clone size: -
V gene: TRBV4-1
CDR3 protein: CASSHRTGGISYNEQFF
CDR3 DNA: TGCGCCAGCAGCCATCGGACAGGGGGCATTTCCTACAATGAGCAGTTCTTC

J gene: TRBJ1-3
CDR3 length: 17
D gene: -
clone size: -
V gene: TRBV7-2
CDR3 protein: CASSLGPDRGLGNTIYF
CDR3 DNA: TGTGCCAGCAGCTTAGGCCCGGACAGAGGCCTTGGAAACACCATATATTTT

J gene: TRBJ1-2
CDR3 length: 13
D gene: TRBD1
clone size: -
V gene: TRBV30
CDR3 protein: CAFQGQYHQGYTF
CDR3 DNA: TGTGCCTTTCAGGGACAGTACCACCAAGGCTACACCTTC

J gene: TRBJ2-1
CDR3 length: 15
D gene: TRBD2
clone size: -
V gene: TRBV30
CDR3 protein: CAWSVRAGGYNEQFF
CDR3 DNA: TGTGCCTGGAGTGTAAGAGCGGGAGGCTACAATGAGCAGTTCTTC

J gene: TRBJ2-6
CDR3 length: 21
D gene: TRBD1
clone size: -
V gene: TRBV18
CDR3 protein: CASSPRSSSGTGSTGANVLTF
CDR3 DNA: TGTGCCAGCTCACCACGATCATCGTCTGGGACAGGGAGTACTGGGGCCAACGTCCTGACTTTC

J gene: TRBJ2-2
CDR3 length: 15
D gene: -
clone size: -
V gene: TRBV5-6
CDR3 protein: CASSFSGERAGELFF
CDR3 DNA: TGTGCCAGCAGCTTTTCAGGGGAGAGGGCCGGGGAGCTGTTTTTT

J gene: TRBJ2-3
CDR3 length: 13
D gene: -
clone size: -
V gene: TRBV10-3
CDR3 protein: CAIRGASTDTQYF
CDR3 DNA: TGTGCCATCAGAGGCGCTAGCACAGATACGCAGTATTTT

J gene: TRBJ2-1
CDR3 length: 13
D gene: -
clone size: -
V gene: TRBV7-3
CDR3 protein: CASSVQPGNEQFF
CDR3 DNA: TGTGCCAGCAGCGTACAGCCGGGGAATGAGCAGTTCTTC